The clone carrying this T cell receptor (beta chain) appeared many times. Amplification of TCR beta CDR3 regions was performed using RNA transcripts as template. The HTBI primer set was used in a first-round RT-PCR of the TCR CDR3. TCRdb reprocessed the multiplex PCR reads with MiXCR, giving one entry per CDR3 protein. The data contain 300,000 or so distinct CDR3 sequences, around 20% of them singletons. This record comes from a study of T cells in Graves' hyperthyroidism and ophthalmopathy. This CDR3 has 13 amino acids. Trimming removed 5 bases from V and 4 bases from J, with 9 bases in between. The germline CDR1 and CDR2 sequences are SGHVS and FQNEAQ. Used for diagnoses were clinical symptoms, serum thyroxine and TRAb, thyroid ultrasound and orbital computed tomography.

Material: blood. The receptor was derived from a woman aged 45-65 years with Graves' hyperthyroidism. This chain joins TRBV7-8 and TRBJ2-1; no reliable D call. The CDR3 DNA reads as TGTGCCAGCAGCGCCCAAATTTACAATGAGCAGTTCTTC. Translation gives CASSAQIYNEQFF.